This T cell receptor beta chain was recovered during a study of blood T cell repertoires in COVID-19. Turning to the study itself: The United States, Italy and Spain supplied acute and convalescent COVID-19 samples. T cells, B-cell-depleted T cells, or PBMCs provided the cDNA or gDNA that served as material.

Sequencing used immunoSEQ multiplex PCR; TCRdb keeps in-frame clones, though not all of them. The repertoire holds around 300,000 clones, with roughly 91% as singletons. The CDR3 is 14 amino acids. Trimming took off 6 bases at V and 8 bases at J, with 17 bases between the two ends. The germline V gene encodes CDR1 MDHEN and CDR2 SYDVKM. The age range of participants was about 18 to 100 years, with residence in about 25 US areas. The chain uses TRBV28 and TRBJ2-1; D perhaps matches TRBD1 (6 bases). Sequenced material: PBMCs or T cells enriched from blood (not recorded which). The clonotype was recovered from a woman in her sixties who had recovered from COVID-19. The CDR3, as DNA: TGTGCCAGCAGGAGGGCAGGGGTTTTTTATGAGCAGTTCTTC. Its protein is CASRRAGVFYEQFF.